These 26 T cell receptor beta chains share one sample of origin, sequenced in a study of blood T cell repertoires in COVID-19. Repertoires were generated with immunoSEQ multiplex PCR, while TCRdb's copy carries only in-frame clones and drops some. The sample lists over 120,000 clones, over 75% occurring once. What was sequenced was PBMCs or T cells enriched from blood (not recorded which). The origin of the receptors is a woman between 45 and 60 years old who had recovered from COVID-19.

The chain carries TRBV27 and TRBJ1-5, with 7 bases aligning to TRBD1. Germline lookup yields CDR1 MNHEY and CDR2 SMNVEV (reference sequence). The V segment lost 6 bases and the J segment 6 bases; nucleotides outside the gene matches: 14. The CDR3 has 16 amino acids. Here the CDR3 DNA reads TGTGCCAGCAGGGGACACGGACAGGTGGGGGGTCAGCCCCAGCATTTT. It specifies CASRGHGQVGGQPQHF.

The CDR3 DNA is TGTGCCAGCAGCGTAAATCCTGGAATGGCTAGCAATGAGCAGTTCTTC. As protein: CASSVNPGMASNEQFF. This chain joins TRBV9 and TRBJ2-1; D gene ambiguous. Looked up from germline, CDR1 is SGDLS and CDR2 is YYNGEE. The CDR3 runs to 16 residues. V was shortened by 1 base and J by 6 bases, with 17 bases between the two germline ends.

This clone occurred once. This chain joins TRBV19 and TRBJ2-7; 13 bases agree with TRBD2. The CDR3 is 15 residues long. Germline-derived CDR1 and CDR2 are LNHDA and SQIVND (reference sequence). Losses at the gene ends were 4 bases for V and 7 bases for J; bases not matched to a gene: 7. CDR3 DNA sequence: TGTGCCAGTAGTACACACCGGACTAGCGGGGGAGAGCAGTACTTC. Its protein product is CASSTHRTSGGEQYF.

This clone was seen repeatedly, ten times or more. The V gene is TRBV11-3, the J gene TRBJ1-1; D is possibly TRBD1 (5 bases). V lost 5 bases and J 6 bases, leaving 22 bases between the germline ends. The CDR3 covers 16 residues. Per germline, CDR1 SGHNT and CDR2 YENEEA. CDR3 sequence reads: CASSPFGLGDSAEAFF. Here the CDR3 DNA reads TGTGCCAGCAGCCCCTTTGGGTTGGGGGACTCAGCTGAAGCTTTCTTT.

The chain carries TRBV6-5 and TRBJ1-1, with TRBD1 matching over 8 bases. The V gene's germline CDR1 is MNHEY and CDR2 SVGAGI. This CDR3 is built from 14 residues. V lost 5 bases to trimming and J lost 8 bases; unmatched junction nucleotides: 10. CDR3 nucleotide sequence: TGTGCCAGCAGTCAACTAGGGACAGGTCGGGAAGCTTTCTTT. It encodes CASSQLGTGREAFF.

This clone occurred once. V usage is TRBV19 and J usage is TRBJ1-4; 11 bases fit TRBD1. CDR1 and CDR2 (germline): LNHDA, SQIVND (reference sequence). The CDR3 extends over 16 amino acids. The junction had 7 bases not matched to a gene; V was cut back by 5 bases and J by 5 bases. In DNA, the CDR3 is TGTGCCAGTAGTCCTGATTGGGACAGGGGGAATGAAAAACTGTTTTTT. Translated: CASSPDWDRGNEKLFF. The variable domain in full, completed from reference TRBV19 and TRBJ1-4, reads DGGITQSPKYLFRKEGQNVTLSCEQNLNHDAMYWYRQDPGQGLRLIYYSQIVNDFQKGDIAEGYSVSREKKESFPLTVTSAQKNPTAFYLCASSPDWDRGNEKLFFGSGTQLSVL.

This chain links TRBV12-5 with TRBJ1-1, with D hard to call. The CDR3 has 15 residues. Germline values: CDR1 LGHNT, CDR2 FRNRAP. V lost 2 bases, J lost 1 base, and 11 bases lay in between. CDR3 in amino acids: CASGLPPRANTEAFF. CDR3 in DNA: TGTGCTAGTGGTTTGCCCCCCCGAGCGAACACTGAAGCTTTCTTT.

In this sample, this clone turned up once. V is TRBV10-3 and J is TRBJ2-5, with 8 bases matching TRBD1. CDR1 is ENHRY, CDR2 SYGVKD, per germline. The CDR3 has 14 residues. The J segment lost 7 bases and the V segment lost 4 bases, leaving 8 bases of the junction unmatched. This CDR3 reads CAISGTGGPGTQYF. CDR3 DNA: TGTGCCATCAGTGGCACAGGGGGGCCCGGGACCCAGTACTTC.

The J gene is TRBJ1-4, the V gene TRBV14, with 8 bases aligning to TRBD1. J lost 4 bases, V lost 2 bases, and 6 bases had no gene match. CDR1 and CDR2 from the germline V gene are SGHDN and FVKESK. The CDR3 is made up of 16 amino acids. CDR3 nucleotide sequence: TGTGCCAGCAGCCAAATGCGGGACAGGAGTAATGAAAAACTGTTTTTT. As protein: CASSQMRDRSNEKLFF. Full variable domain (missing parts from reference TRBV14 and TRBJ1-4): EAGVTQFPSHSVIEKGQTVTLRCDPISGHDNLYWYRRVMGKEIKFLLHFVKESKQDESGMPNNRFLAERTGGTYSTLKVQPAELEDSGVYFCASSQMRDRSNEKLFFGSGTQLSVL.

This chain links TRBV6-1 with TRBJ2-7; D unresolved. This CDR3 comprises 14 residues. Germline V gene data show CDR1 as MNHNS and CDR2 as SASEGT. Trimming removed 3 bases from V and 2 bases from J, with 11 bases in between. CDR3 protein: CASSETHQAYEQYF. In DNA form, the CDR3 reads TGTGCCAGCAGTGAGACACATCAGGCCTACGAGCAGTACTTC.

The CDR3 DNA reads TGTGCCAGCAGCTTTCGGGGGGGACCAGGGGCCGGGGAGCTGTTTTTT. Translation gives CASSFRGGPGAGELFF. The V gene is TRBV11-1, the J gene TRBJ2-2, with 8 bases identical to TRBD2. This CDR3 has 16 amino acids. Trimming cost V 3 bases and J 6 bases; bases outside gene matches: 9. Germline V gives CDR1 SGHAT, CDR2 FQDESV (reference sequence).

The chain recombines TRBV28 with TRBJ2-7; 12 positions agree with TRBD1. This CDR3 region has 15 residues. J gave up 6 bases and V 4 bases, and 7 bases lay outside the gene matches. Germline CDR1 MDHEN, CDR2 SYDVKM. Written as DNA, the CDR3 is TGTGCCAGCAGTTCCTCCGGGACAGGGGGCGTCGAGCAGTACTTC. This gives the protein CASSSSGTGGVEQYF.

V gene TRBV9 combines with J gene TRBJ2-6; D ambiguous. This CDR3 is 16 amino acids long. CDR1 is SGDLS and CDR2 is YYNGEE in the germline V gene. V lost 4 bases to trimming and J lost 0 bases, with 11 bases between them. As DNA, the CDR3 is TGTGCCAGCAGCCCATCACTCAACTCTGGGGCCAACGTCCTGACTTTC. Translated, it gives CASSPSLNSGANVLTF.

This chain uses TRBV3-1 (or the pseudogene TRBV3-2) with TRBJ2-1, with TRBD2 matching over 7 bases. The V gene end was trimmed by 8 bases and the J gene end by 5 bases; junction bases not matched to a gene: 6. Germline CDR1 reads LGHDT; CDR2 reads YNNKEL (reference sequence). The CDR3 consists of 13 residues. The CDR3 loop reads CASRDYRNNEQFF. CDR3 DNA sequence: TGTGCCAGCCGGGACTATAGAAACAATGAGCAGTTCTTC.

This chain connects TRBV20-1 to TRBJ2-4; no clear D. CDR3 length: 14 amino acids. V lost 3 bases, J lost 0 bases, and 9 bases lay in between. Germline V CDR1 and CDR2: DFQATT, SNEGSKA (reference sequence). CDR3 in DNA: TGCAGTGCTAGTGAAAGCCGAGCCAAAAACATTCAGTACTTC. This sequence encodes CSASESRAKNIQYF.

V is TRBV5-4 and J is TRBJ1-2, with TRBD1 matching over 9 bases. CDR3 length equals 15 residues. J gave up 2 bases and V 1 base, and 3 bases lay outside the gene matches. From germline, CDR1 is SGHNT and CDR2 YYREEE (reference sequence). The CDR3 is CASSLRTGGNYGYTF. DNA of the CDR3: TGTGCCAGCAGCTTGCGCACAGGGGGCAACTATGGCTACACCTTC. Combining the CDR3 with reference TRBV5-4 and TRBJ1-2 gives the whole variable domain ETGVTQSPTHLIKTRGQQVTLRCSSQSGHNTVSWYQQALGQGPQFIFQYYREEENGRGNFPPRFSGLQFPNYSSELNVNALELDDSALYLCASSLRTGGNYGYTFGSGTRLTVV.

J is TRBJ1-5 and V is TRBV28, with D maybe TRBD1 (6 bases). The germline V gene has CDR1 MDHEN and CDR2 SYDVKM. This CDR3 has 15 residues. V shed 4 bases and J shed 0 bases, with 10 bases lying between them. CDR3 protein: CASSSGGFSNQPQHF. The CDR3, as DNA: TGTGCCAGCAGTTCTGGGGGCTTTAGCAATCAGCCCCAGCATTTT.

This rearrangement joins TRBV5-1 to TRBJ2-4; D is undetermined. CDR3 length equals 17 residues. The V gene's germline CDR1 is SGHRS and CDR2 YFSETQ. Trimming removed 0 bases at V and 0 bases at J, with 13 bases between. The CDR3: CASSLGRPLQAKNIQYF. The CDR3 DNA is TGCGCCAGCAGCTTGGGCAGGCCCCTTCAAGCCAAAAACATTCAGTACTTC. The complete variable domain, with remaining parts taken from reference TRBV5-1 and TRBJ2-4, reads KAGVTQTPRYLIKTRGQQVTLSCSPISGHRSVSWYQQTPGQGLQFLFEYFSETQRNKGNFPGRFSGRQFSNSRSEMNVSTLELGDSALYLCASSLGRPLQAKNIQYFGAGTRLSVL.

A note on this clone: Other DNA variants within this sample encode the same CDR3. V and J are TRBV18 and TRBJ1-4; no definite D call. The germline V gene has CDR1 KGHSH and CDR2 LQKENI. CDR3 length equals 13 residues. Between the trimmed V and J ends, which lost 0 bases and 6 bases, there was a span of 5 bases. The CDR3 spells CASSPPTDEKLFF. The DNA for the CDR3 is TGTGCCAGCTCACCACCGACTGATGAAAAACTGTTTTTT.

This clone was seen just once. The rearrangement joins TRBV10-3 to TRBJ1-6; 10 bases match TRBD1. Germline V gene lookup returns CDR1 ENHRY and CDR2 SYGVKD. CDR3 length equals 13 residues. The V gene end was trimmed by 11 bases and the J gene end by 8 bases; junction bases not matched to a gene: 6. The CDR3 loop is CASAGTGDSPLHF. In DNA, the CDR3 is TGTGCCTCCGCCGGGACAGGGGATTCACCCCTCCACTTT.

This clone was observed a few times. J is TRBJ2-1 and V is TRBV24-1; a weak D match, TRBD2 (5 bases). The V and J ends lost 9 bases and 0 bases respectively, with 11 bases between them. The germline gives CDR1 KGHDR, CDR2 SFDVKD. The CDR3 totals 14 residues. The CDR3 sequence: CATQSAGSYNEQFF. The CDR3 DNA is TGTGCCACCCAGTCGGCGGGCTCCTACAATGAGCAGTTCTTC.

CDR3 loop: CASSQDGHTTGGELFF. The DNA for the CDR3 is TGTGCCAGCAGCCAAGACGGACACACTACTGGAGGGGAGCTGTTTTTT. The chain is built from TRBV4-2 and TRBJ2-2, with D possibly TRBD1 on 5 matching bases. CDR1 is LGHNA, CDR2 YNFKEQ, per germline. Trimming left V 0 bases short and J 8 bases short, with 16 bases between. The CDR3 totals 16 residues.

The chain carries TRBV9 and TRBJ2-2, with unresolved D. Trimming left V 4 bases short and J 8 bases short, with 15 bases between. The CDR3 runs to 14 residues. Germline V gene sequence: CDR1 SGDLS, CDR2 YYNGEE. DNA for the CDR3: TGTGCCAGCAGCTTTTGGGCCTCCTCAGGGGAGCTGTTTTTT. It yields the protein CASSFWASSGELFF.

The chain uses TRBV24-1 and TRBJ1-5; no reliable D call. The germline CDR1 and CDR2 sequences are KGHDR and SFDVKD. This CDR3 region has 17 residues. The V gene lost 2 bases and the J gene lost 1 base, with 14 bases spanning the gap. The CDR3 here is CATSDSGFLTSNQPQHF. The DNA of the CDR3 is TGTGCCACCAGTGATTCGGGATTTTTGACAAGCAATCAGCCCCAGCATTTT.

The chain recombines TRBV5-5 with TRBJ2-3, with 10 bases that match TRBD1. This CDR3 region has 15 residues. The junction had 5 bases not matched to a gene; V was cut back by 4 bases and J by 3 bases. Looked up from germline, CDR1 is SGHKS and CDR2 is YYEKEE (reference sequence). For the CDR3, the DNA is TGTGCCAGCAGCCGGACAGGGGGGTGGACAGATACGCAGTATTTT. This translates into CASSRTGGWTDTQYF.

This chain joins TRBV15 and TRBJ2-5; 10 nucleotides match TRBD2. The CDR3 runs to 16 residues. After removal of 4 bases from V and 4 bases from J, the junction contained 9 bases not matched to a gene. Germline V gene lookup returns CDR1 LNHNV and CDR2 YYDKDF (reference sequence). The CDR3 nucleotides read TGTGCCACCAGCATCCGGACTAGCGGAGGAGGAGAGACCCAGTACTTC. Encoded protein: CATSIRTSGGGETQYF.